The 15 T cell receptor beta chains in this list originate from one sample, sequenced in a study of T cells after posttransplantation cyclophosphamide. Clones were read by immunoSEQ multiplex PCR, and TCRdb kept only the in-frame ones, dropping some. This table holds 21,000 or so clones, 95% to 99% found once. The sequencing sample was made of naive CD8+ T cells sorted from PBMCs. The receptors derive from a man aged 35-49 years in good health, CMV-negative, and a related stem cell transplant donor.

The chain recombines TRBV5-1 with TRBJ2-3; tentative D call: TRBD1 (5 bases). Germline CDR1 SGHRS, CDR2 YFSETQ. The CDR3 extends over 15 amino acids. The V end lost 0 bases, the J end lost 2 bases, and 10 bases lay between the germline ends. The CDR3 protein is CASSLGDRTTDTQYF. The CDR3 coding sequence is TGCGCCAGCAGCTTGGGAGACAGAACCACAGATACGCAGTATTTT.

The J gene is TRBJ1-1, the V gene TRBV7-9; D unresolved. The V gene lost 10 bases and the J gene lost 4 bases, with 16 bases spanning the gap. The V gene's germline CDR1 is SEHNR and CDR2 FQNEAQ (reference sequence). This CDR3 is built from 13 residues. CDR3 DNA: TGTGCCACCGAGGGTCGTCTCGGCACTGAAGCTTTCTTT. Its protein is CATEGRLGTEAFF.

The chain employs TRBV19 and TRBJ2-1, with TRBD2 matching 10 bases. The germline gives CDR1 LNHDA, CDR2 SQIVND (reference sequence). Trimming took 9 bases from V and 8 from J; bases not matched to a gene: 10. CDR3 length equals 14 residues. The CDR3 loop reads CASRVSGRSYEQFF. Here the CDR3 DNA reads TGTGCCAGCCGCGTTAGCGGGAGGTCGTATGAGCAGTTCTTC.

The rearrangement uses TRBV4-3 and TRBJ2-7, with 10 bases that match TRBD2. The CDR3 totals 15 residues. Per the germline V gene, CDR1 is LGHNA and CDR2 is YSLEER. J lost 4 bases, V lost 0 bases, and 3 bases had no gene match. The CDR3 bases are TGCGCCAGCAGCCAAGAGCAGCGGGAGGGTTACGAGCAGTACTTC. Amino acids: CASSQEQREGYEQYF.

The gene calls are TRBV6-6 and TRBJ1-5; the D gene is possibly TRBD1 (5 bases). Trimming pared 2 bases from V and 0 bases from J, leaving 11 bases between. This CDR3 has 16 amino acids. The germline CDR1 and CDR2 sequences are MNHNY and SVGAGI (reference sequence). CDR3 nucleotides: TGTGCCAGCAGTTACCCAGGGTTCTCTAGCAATCAGCCCCAGCATTTT. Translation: CASSYPGFSSNQPQHF.

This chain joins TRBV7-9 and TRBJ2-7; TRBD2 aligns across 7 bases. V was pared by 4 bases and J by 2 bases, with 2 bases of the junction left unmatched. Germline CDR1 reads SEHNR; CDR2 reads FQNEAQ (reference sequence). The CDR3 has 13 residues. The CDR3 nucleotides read TGTGCCAGCAGCTGGGGGGGAACCTACGAGCAGTACTTC. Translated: CASSWGGTYEQYF. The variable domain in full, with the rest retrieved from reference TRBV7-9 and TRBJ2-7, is DTGVSQNPRHKITKRGQNVTFRCDPISEHNRLYWYRQTLGQGPEFLTYFQNEAQLEKSRLLSDRFSAERPKGSFSTLEIQRTEQGDSAMYLCASSWGGTYEQYFGPGTRLTVT.

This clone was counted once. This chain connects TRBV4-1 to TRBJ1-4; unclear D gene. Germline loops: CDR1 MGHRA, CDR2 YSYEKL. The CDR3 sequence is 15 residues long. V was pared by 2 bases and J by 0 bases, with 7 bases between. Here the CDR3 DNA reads TGCGCCAGCAGCCAAACACCCTCAACTAATGAAAAACTGTTTTTT. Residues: CASSQTPSTNEKLFF.

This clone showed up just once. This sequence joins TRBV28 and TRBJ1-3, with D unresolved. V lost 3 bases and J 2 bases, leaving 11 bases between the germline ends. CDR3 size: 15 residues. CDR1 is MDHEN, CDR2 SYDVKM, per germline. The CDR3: CASSFLDAAGNTIYF. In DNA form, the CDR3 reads TGTGCCAGCAGTTTCCTAGACGCGGCTGGAAACACCATATATTTT.

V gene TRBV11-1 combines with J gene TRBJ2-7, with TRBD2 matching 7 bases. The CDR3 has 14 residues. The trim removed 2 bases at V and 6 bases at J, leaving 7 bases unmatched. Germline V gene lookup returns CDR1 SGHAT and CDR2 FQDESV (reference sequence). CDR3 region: CASSLRGRALEQYF. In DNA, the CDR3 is TGTGCCAGCAGCTTACGGGGGAGGGCCCTCGAGCAGTACTTC.

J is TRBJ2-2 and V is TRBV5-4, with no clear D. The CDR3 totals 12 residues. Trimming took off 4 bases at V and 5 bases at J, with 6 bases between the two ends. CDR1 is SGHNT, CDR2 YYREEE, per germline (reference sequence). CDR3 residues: CASSATTGELFF. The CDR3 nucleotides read TGTGCCAGCAGCGCAACTACCGGGGAGCTGTTTTTT.

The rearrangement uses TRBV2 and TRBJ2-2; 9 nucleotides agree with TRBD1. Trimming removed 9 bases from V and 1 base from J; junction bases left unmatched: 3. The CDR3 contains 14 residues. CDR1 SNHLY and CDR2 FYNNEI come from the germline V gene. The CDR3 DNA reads TGTGCCAGACAGGGGGCGGAGAACACCGGGGAGCTGTTTTTT. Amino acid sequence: CARQGAENTGELFF. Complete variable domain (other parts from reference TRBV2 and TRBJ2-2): EPEVTQTPSHQVTQMGQEVILRCVPISNHLYFYWYRQILGQKVEFLVSFYNNEISEKSEIFDDQFSVERPDGSNFTLKIRSTKLEDSAMYFCARQGAENTGELFFGEGSRLTVL.

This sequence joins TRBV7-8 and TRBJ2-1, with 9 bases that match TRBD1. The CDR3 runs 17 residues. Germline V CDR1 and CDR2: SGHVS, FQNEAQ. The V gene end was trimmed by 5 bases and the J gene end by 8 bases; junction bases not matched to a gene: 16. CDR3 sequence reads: CASSESPGTGSIDEQFF. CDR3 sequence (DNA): TGTGCCAGCAGCGAGTCTCCCGGGACAGGGAGTATCGATGAGCAGTTCTTC.

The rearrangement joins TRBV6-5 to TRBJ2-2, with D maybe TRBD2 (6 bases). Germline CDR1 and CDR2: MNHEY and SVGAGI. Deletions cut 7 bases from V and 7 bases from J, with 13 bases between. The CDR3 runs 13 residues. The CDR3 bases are TGTGCCAGCACCCTAGCGTCACACGGGGAGCTGTTTTTT. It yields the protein CASTLASHGELFF.

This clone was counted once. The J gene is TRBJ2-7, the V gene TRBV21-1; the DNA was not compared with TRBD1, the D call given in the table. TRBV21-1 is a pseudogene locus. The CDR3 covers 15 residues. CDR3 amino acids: CASSNSRQGGGEQYF. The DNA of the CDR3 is TGTGCCAGCAGCAATAGTCGGCAGGGGGGCGGCGAGCAGTACTTC.

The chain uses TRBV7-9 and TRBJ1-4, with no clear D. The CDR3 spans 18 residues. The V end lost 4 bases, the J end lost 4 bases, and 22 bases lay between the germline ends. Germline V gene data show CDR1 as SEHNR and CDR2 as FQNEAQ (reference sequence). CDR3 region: CASSSPPSVATSNEKLFF. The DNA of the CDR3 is TGTGCCAGCAGCTCCCCTCCCTCAGTGGCGACTAGTAATGAAAAACTGTTTTTT.